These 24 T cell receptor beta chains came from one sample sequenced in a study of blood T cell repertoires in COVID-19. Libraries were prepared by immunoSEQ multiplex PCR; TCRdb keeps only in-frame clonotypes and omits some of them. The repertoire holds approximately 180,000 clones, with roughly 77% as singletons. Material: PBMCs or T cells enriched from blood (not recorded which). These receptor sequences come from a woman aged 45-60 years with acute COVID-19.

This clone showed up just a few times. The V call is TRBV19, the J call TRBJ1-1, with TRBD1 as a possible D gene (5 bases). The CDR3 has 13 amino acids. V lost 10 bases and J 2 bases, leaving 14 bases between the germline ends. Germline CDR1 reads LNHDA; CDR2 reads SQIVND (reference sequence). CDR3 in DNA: TGTGCCACCTGTGTTGGACACAACACTGAAGCTTTCTTT. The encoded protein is CATCVGHNTEAFF. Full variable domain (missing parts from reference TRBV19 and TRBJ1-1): DGGITQSPKYLFRKEGQNVTLSCEQNLNHDAMYWYRQDPGQGLRLIYYSQIVNDFQKGDIAEGYSVSREKKESFPLTVTSAQKNPTAFYLCATCVGHNTEAFFGQGTRLTVV.

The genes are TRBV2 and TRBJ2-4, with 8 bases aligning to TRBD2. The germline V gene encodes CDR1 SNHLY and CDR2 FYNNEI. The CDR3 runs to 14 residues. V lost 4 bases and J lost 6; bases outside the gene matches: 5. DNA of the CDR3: TGTGCCAGCAGTGCCGGGGGGGCCGGAAACATTCAGTACTTC. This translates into CASSAGGAGNIQYF.

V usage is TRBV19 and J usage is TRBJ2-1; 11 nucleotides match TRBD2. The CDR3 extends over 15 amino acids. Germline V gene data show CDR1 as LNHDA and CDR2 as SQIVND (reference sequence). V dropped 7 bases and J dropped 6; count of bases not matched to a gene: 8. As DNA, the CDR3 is TGTGCCAGTACCATTAGCGGGGGGGCCCTCAATGAGCAGTTCTTC. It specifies CASTISGGALNEQFF. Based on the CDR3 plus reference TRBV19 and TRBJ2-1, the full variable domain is DGGITQSPKYLFRKEGQNVTLSCEQNLNHDAMYWYRQDPGQGLRLIYYSQIVNDFQKGDIAEGYSVSREKKESFPLTVTSAQKNPTAFYLCASTISGGALNEQFFGPGTRLTVL.

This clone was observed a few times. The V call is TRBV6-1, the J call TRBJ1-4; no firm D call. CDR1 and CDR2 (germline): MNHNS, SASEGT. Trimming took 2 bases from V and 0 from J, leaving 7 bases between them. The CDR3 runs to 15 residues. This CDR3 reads CASSEYSSTNEKLFF. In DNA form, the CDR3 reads TGTGCCAGCAGTGAATATAGTTCAACTAATGAAAAACTGTTTTTT.

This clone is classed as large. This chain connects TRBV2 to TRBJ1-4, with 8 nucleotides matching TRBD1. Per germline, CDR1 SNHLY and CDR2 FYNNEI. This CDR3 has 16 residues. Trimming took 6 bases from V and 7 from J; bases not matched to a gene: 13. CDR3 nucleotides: TGTGCCAGCAGCCAAGGACAGGGAAGGTTTGGTGAAAAACTGTTTTTT. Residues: CASSQGQGRFGEKLFF.

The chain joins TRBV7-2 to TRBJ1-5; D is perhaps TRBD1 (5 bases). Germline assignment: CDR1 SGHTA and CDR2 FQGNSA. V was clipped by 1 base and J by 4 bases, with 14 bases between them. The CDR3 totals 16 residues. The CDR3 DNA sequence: TGTGCCAGCAGCTTAGGCCTACAGGCAACAAATCAGCCCCAGCATTTT. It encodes CASSLGLQATNQPQHF.

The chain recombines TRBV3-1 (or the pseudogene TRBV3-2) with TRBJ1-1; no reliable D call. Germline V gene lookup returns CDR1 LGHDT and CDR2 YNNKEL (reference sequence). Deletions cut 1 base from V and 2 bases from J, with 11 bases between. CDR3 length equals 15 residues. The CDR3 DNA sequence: TGTGCCAGCAGCCAAGGTATAGCGGGTAACACTGAAGCTTTCTTT. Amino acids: CASSQGIAGNTEAFF.

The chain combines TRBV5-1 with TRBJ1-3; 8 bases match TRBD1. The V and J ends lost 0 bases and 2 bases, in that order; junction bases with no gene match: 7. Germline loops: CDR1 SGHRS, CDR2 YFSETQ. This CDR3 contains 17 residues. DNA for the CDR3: TGCGCCAGCAGCTTGGATTGGGGACAGGACCCTGGAAACACCATATATTTT. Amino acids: CASSLDWGQDPGNTIYF.

In DNA, the CDR3 is TGTGCCAGCAATCTACGGGACTCTCGAGAGACCCAGTACTTC. Translating it yields CASNLRDSRETQYF. This chain connects TRBV2 to TRBJ2-5, with D maybe TRBD2 (6 bases). Trimming removed 7 bases from V and 4 bases from J, with 16 bases in between. The germline gives CDR1 SNHLY, CDR2 FYNNEI. The CDR3 contains 14 residues.

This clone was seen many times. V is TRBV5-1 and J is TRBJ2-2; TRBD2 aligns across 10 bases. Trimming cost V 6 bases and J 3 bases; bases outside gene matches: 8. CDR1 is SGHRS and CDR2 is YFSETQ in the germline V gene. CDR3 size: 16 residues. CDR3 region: CASTPSGGGHTGELFF. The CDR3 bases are TGCGCCAGCACCCCTAGCGGGGGAGGGCACACCGGGGAGCTGTTTTTT.

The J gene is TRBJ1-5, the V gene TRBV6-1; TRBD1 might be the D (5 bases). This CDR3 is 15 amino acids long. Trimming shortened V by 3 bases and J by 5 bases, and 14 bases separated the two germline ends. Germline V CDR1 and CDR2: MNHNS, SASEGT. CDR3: CASSDIGRGDQPQHF. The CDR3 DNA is TGTGCCAGCAGTGACATTGGACGGGGGGATCAGCCCCAGCATTTT.

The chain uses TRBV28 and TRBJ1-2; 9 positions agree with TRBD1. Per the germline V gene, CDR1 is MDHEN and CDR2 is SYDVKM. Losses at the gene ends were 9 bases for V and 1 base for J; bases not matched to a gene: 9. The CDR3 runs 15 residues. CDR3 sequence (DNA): TGTGCCAGTGGAACAGGGGGCTCCGGTAACTATGGCTACACCTTC. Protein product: CASGTGGSGNYGYTF.

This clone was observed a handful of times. The CDR3, as DNA: TGTGCCAGCAGCGCCAGACAGGGGCCCATGAACACTGAAGCTTTCTTT. Its protein product is CASSARQGPMNTEAFF. The chain recombines TRBV9 with TRBJ1-1, with 8 bases lining up with TRBD1. Germline CDR1 SGDLS, CDR2 YYNGEE. V was pared by 3 bases and J by 0 bases, with 7 bases of the junction left unmatched. The CDR3 extends over 16 amino acids.

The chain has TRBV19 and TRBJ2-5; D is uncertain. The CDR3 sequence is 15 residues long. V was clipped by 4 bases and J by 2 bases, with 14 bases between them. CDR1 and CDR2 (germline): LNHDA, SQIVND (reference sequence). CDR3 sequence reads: CASSTHPLAQETQYF. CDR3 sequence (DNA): TGTGCCAGTAGTACCCACCCCTTGGCACAAGAGACCCAGTACTTC.

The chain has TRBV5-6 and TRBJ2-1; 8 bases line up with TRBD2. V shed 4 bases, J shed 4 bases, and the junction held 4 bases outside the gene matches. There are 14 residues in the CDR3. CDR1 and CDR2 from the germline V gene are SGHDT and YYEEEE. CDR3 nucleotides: TGTGCCAGCAGCCTTAGCGGGGAGTACAATGAGCAGTTCTTC. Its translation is CASSLSGEYNEQFF.

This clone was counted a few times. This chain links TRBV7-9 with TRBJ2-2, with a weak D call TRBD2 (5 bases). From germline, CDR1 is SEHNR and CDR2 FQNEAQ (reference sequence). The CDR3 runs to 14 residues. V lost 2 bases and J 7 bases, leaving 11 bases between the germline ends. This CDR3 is CASSLLAASGELFF. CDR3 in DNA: TGTGCCAGCAGCTTACTAGCCGCCAGCGGGGAGCTGTTTTTT. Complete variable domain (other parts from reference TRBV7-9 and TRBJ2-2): DTGVSQNPRHKITKRGQNVTFRCDPISEHNRLYWYRQTLGQGPEFLTYFQNEAQLEKSRLLSDRFSAERPKGSFSTLEIQRTEQGDSAMYLCASSLLAASGELFFGEGSRLTVL.

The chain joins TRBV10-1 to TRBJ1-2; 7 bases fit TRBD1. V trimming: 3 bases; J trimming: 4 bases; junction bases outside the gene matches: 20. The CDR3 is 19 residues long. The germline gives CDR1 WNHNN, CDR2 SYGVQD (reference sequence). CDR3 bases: TGCGCCAGCAGTGAACCTGGTCTTGGGAGAACCCAGGGGGTCTATGGCTACACCTTC. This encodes CASSEPGLGRTQGVYGYTF.

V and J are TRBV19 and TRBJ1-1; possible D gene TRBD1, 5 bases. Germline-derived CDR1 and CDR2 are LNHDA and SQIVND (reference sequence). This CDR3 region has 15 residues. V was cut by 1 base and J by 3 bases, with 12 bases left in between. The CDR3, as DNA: TGTGCCAGTAGTATAGGGGGGGTAAGGGACACTGAAGCTTTCTTT. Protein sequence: CASSIGGVRDTEAFF.

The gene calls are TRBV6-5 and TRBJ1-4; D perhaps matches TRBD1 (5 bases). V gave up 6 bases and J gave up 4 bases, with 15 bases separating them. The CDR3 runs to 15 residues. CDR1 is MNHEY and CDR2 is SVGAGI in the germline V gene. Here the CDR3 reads CASRSQTVVNEKLFF. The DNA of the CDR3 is TGTGCCAGCAGGTCCCAGACAGTTGTTAATGAAAAACTGTTTTTT.

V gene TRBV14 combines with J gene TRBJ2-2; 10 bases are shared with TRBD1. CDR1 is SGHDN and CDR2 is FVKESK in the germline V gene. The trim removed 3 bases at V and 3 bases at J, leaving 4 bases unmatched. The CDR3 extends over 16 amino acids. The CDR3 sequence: CASSQTGGIDTGELFF. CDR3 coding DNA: TGTGCCAGCAGCCAGACAGGGGGCATTGACACCGGGGAGCTGTTTTTT.

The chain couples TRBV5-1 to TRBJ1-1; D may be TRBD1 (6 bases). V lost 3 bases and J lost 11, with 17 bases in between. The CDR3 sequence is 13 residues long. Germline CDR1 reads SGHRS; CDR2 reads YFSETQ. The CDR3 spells CASSSTAHREAFF. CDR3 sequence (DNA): TGCGCCAGCAGCTCCACGGCCCACAGGGAGGCTTTCTTT.

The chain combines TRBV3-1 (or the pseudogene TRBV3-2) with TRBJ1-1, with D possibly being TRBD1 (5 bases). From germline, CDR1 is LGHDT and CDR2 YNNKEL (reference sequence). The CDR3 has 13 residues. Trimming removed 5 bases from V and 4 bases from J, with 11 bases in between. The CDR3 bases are TGTGCCAGCAGCACCGGGACTGGCACTGAAGCTTTCTTT. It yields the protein CASSTGTGTEAFF.

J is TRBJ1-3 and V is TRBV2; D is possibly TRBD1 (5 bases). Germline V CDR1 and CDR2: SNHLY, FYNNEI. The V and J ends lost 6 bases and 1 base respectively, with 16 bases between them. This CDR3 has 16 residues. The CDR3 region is CASSVQASRSGNTIYF. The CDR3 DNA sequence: TGTGCCAGCAGCGTACAGGCTTCTCGTTCTGGAAACACCATATATTTT. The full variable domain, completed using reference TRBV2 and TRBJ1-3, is EPEVTQTPSHQVTQMGQEVILRCVPISNHLYFYWYRQILGQKVEFLVSFYNNEISEKSEIFDDQFSVERPDGSNFTLKIRSTKLEDSAMYFCASSVQASRSGNTIYFGEGSWLTVV.

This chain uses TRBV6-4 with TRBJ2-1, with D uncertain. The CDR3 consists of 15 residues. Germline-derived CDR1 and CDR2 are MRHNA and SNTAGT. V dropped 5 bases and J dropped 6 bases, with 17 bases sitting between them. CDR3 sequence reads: CASSPNVEISNEQFF. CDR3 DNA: TGTGCCAGCAGTCCTAACGTTGAAATTAGCAATGAGCAGTTCTTC.